These 12 T cell receptor beta chains came from one sample sequenced in a study of blood T cell repertoires in COVID-19. Assay used: immunoSEQ multiplex PCR; TCRdb lists only in-frame clones, some missing. The data contain 270,000 or so clones, approximately 82% of them singletons. Sequenced material: peripheral blood. These TCRs come from a woman aged 18-29 years with acute or convalescent COVID-19.

There are a few counts of this clone. The rearrangement links TRBV5-6 to TRBJ2-7; D is ambiguous. The CDR3 covers 15 residues. Germline V gene lookup returns CDR1 SGHDT and CDR2 YYEEEE. The V end was cut by 1 base, the J end by 3 bases, with 14 bases between. The CDR3 spells CASSLYTTNHYEQYF. The CDR3 DNA reads as TGTGCCAGCAGCTTGTACACAACGAACCACTACGAGCAGTACTTC.

The CDR3 bases are TGTGCCAGCAGTTTAAGGTCAGGATTAGCCAAAAACATTCAGTACTTC. It yields the protein CASSLRSGLAKNIQYF. The V and J genes are TRBV28 and TRBJ2-4; D is unresolved. This CDR3 spans 16 amino acids. Per germline, CDR1 MDHEN and CDR2 SYDVKM. V lost 2 bases, J lost 0 bases, and 11 bases lay in between.

The chain links TRBV5-1 to TRBJ2-2; TRBD2 aligns across 13 bases. The CDR3 length is 18 residues. CDR1 SGHRS and CDR2 YFSETQ come from the germline V gene. V dropped 3 bases and J dropped 2; count of bases not matched to a gene: 7. CDR3 bases: TGCGCCAGCAGCTCGCCAGGGACTAGCGGGACAAACACCGGGGAGCTGTTTTTT. This sequence encodes CASSSPGTSGTNTGELFF.

This clone occurred once. V and J are TRBV25-1 and TRBJ2-7, with 10 bases aligning to TRBD1. Trimming cost V 4 bases and J 4 bases; bases outside gene matches: 10. This CDR3 region has 16 residues. From germline, CDR1 is MGHDK and CDR2 SYGVNS. CDR3 protein: CASSAPGQGNRYEQYF. CDR3 coding DNA: TGTGCCAGCAGTGCTCCGGGACAGGGGAATAGGTACGAGCAGTACTTC.

This chain links TRBV25-1 with TRBJ1-4; maybe TRBD1 (5 bases). Trimming removed 3 bases at V and 7 bases at J, with 12 bases between. Per the germline V gene, CDR1 is MGHDK and CDR2 is SYGVNS. This CDR3 region has 14 residues. The CDR3, as DNA: TGTGCCAGCAGTGATGGAGGGGTAGGTGAAAAACTGTTTTTT. Translated, it gives CASSDGGVGEKLFF.

The rearrangement links TRBV5-1 to TRBJ1-6, with a weak D call TRBD1 (6 bases). Germline assignment: CDR1 SGHRS and CDR2 YFSETQ. The CDR3 consists of 15 residues. The germline V and J ends were trimmed by 1 base and 9 bases, with 14 bases remaining between them. As DNA, the CDR3 is TGCGCCAGCAGCTTGAATACGGACAGTTTTTCACCCCTCCACTTT. This sequence encodes CASSLNTDSFSPLHF.

The chain uses TRBV7-2 and TRBJ1-1; perhaps TRBD1 as D (6 bases). Germline CDR1 is SGHTA and CDR2 is FQGNSA. The V end was cut by 3 bases, the J end by 1 base, with 9 bases between. The CDR3 length is 14 residues. CDR3 coding DNA: TGTGCCAGCAGCTTCAGGGGCCGGAACACTGAAGCTTTCTTT. Its translation is CASSFRGRNTEAFF. Complete variable domain (other parts from reference TRBV7-2 and TRBJ1-1): GAGVSQSPSNKVTEKGKDVELRCDPISGHTALYWYRQSLGQGLEFLIYFQGNSAPDKSGLPSDRFSAERTGGSVSTLTIQRTQQEDSAVYLCASSFRGRNTEAFFGQGTRLTVV.

The rearrangement uses TRBV3-1 (or the pseudogene TRBV3-2) and TRBJ2-7; TRBD2 agrees at 8 bases. The germline V gene has CDR1 LGHDT and CDR2 YNNKEL (reference sequence). The CDR3 loop spans 14 amino acids. V was pared by 5 bases and J by 3 bases, with 6 bases of the junction left unmatched. This chain's CDR3 is CASSAGGARYEQYF. CDR3 nucleotides: TGTGCCAGCAGCGCCGGGGGGGCCCGCTACGAGCAGTACTTC.

V and J are TRBV28 and TRBJ1-2; D not resolved. Germline-derived CDR1 and CDR2 are MDHEN and SYDVKM. The CDR3 covers 14 residues. V lost 2 bases and J lost 6, with 13 bases in between. CDR3 sequence: CASSLTYRRDGYTF. The CDR3, as DNA: TGTGCCAGCAGTTTAACGTATAGGAGAGATGGCTACACCTTC.

This clone was picked up a small number of times. The genes are TRBV6-2 or TRBV6-3 and TRBJ2-5; 9 nucleotides agree with TRBD2. The CDR3 loop spans 16 amino acids. Per the germline V gene, CDR1 is MNHEY and CDR2 is SVGEGT. J was trimmed by 5 bases and V by 2 bases; bases with no gene match: 9. CDR3 DNA sequence: TGTGCCAGCAGTTACAGGATAGCGGGAGTGAGGGAGACCCAGTACTTC. Residues: CASSYRIAGVRETQYF.

This chain joins TRBV3-1 (or the pseudogene TRBV3-2) and TRBJ2-2, with TRBD2 matching over 13 bases. CDR1 is LGHDT, CDR2 YNNKEL, per germline (reference sequence). This CDR3 has 17 residues. The J segment lost 5 bases and the V segment lost 4 bases, leaving 7 bases of the junction unmatched. DNA for the CDR3: TGTGCCAGCAGCCCGCAGACTAGCGGGAGGAGGACCGGGGAGCTGTTTTTT. Protein: CASSPQTSGRRTGELFF.

As concerns this clone: The sample has other DNA sequences that encode this CDR3 too. The chain recombines TRBV19 with TRBJ1-5; 7 bases match TRBD1. The CDR3 contains 14 residues. With V trimmed by 3 bases and J by 4 bases, 3 bases remained unmatched. Germline CDR1 reads LNHDA; CDR2 reads SQIVND (reference sequence). DNA for the CDR3: TGTGCCAGTAGTATTCTGACAGGGAATCAGCCCCAGCATTTT. Translation: CASSILTGNQPQHF.